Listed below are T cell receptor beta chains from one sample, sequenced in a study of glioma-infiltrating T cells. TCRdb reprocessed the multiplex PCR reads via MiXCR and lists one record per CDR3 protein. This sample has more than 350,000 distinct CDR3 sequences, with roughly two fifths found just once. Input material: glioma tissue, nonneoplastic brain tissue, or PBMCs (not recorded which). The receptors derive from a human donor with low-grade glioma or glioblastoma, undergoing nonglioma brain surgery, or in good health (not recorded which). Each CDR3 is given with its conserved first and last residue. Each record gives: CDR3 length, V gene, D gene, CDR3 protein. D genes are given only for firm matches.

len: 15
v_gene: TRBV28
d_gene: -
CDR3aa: CASSLFGQTNTEAFF

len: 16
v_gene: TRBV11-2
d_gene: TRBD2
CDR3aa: CASSQGTSPFLDTQYF

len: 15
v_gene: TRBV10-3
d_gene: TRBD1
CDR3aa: CAISEPGGGITEAFF

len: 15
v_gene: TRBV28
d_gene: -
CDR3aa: CASSPPGQLFYGYTF

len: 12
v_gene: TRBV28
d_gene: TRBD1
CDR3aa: CASSTPDRPYTF

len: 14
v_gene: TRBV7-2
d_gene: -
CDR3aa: CASTNSPSYEKLFF

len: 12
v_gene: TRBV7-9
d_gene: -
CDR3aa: CASSSTRNTIYF

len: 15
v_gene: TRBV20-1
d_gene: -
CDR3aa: CSARDPRTGTHEQYF

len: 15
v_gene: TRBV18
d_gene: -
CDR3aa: CASSPLPDSQETQYF

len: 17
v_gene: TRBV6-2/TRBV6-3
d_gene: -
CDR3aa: CASSYSSFGQANSPHHF

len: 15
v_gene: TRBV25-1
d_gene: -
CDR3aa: CASTNPSSTPYEQYF

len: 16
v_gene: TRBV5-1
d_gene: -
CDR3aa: CASSLQSISGANVLTF

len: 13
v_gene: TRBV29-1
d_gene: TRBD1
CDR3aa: CSAWDSLDNEQFF

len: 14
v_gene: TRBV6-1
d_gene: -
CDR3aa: CASSPGQITDTQYF

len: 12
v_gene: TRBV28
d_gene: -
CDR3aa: CASSFQKGTAFF

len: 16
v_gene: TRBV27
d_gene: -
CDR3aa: CASSSHPDPIPYEQYF

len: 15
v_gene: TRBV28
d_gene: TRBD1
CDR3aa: CASSQWDRMGYEQYF

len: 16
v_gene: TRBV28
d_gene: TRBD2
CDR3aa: CASSPPGEGRGKEQYF

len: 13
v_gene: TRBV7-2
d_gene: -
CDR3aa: CASSLVLAPEQFF

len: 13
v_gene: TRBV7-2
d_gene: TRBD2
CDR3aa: CASSLREADTQYF

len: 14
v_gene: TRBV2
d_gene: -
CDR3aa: CASSDPSSYNEQFF

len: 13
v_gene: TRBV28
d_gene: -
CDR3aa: CASQPGPQETQYF

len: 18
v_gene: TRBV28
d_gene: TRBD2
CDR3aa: CASSLTFRAGGGSNEQFF

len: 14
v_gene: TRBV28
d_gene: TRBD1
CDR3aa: CASSLRQGARGYTF

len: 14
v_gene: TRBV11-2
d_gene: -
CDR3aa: CASSLGWHTYEQYF

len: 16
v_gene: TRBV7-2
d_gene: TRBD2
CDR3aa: CASSPFRTSGRNEQYF

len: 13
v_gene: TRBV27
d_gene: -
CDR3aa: CASNQKGFNEQFF

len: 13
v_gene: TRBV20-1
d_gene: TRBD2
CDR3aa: CSARGEGPETQYF

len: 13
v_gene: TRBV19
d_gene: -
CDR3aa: CASGVGTYTEAFF

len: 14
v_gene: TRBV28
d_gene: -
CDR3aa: CASKTRGSYNEQFF

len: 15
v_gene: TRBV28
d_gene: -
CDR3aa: CASSLAGISTDTQYF

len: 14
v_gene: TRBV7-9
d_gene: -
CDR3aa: CASSFLGDNSPLHF

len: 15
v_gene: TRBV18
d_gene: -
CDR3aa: CASSASTGRLQPQHF

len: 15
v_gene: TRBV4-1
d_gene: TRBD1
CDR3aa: CASSQDGRGHTEAFF

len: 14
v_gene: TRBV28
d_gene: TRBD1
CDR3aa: CVSSLTGAYLEAFF

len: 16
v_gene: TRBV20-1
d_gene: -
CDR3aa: CSARDSEVIYTGELFF

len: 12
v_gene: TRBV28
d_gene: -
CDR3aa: CASSALNYGYTF

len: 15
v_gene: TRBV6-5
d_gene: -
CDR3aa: CASSYSIALVYEQYF

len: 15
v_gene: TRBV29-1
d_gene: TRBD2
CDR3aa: CSVEDSGLADYEQYF

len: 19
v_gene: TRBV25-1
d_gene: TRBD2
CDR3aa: CASSGEPGLAGGGGYEQYF